This entry features one TCR beta chain sequence. Its antigen specificity is not known. No quality values exist for individual bases; no much larger clone is one base distant. The data were obtained in a study of blood T cells in healthy people across ages (dated by TCRdb to 2013 to 2016). For the wider study: In model experiments, template switching captured roughly one uniquely barcoded TCR beta cDNA molecule for every two T cells. The study measured age-related changes in TCR beta repertoire diversity using deep sequencing normalized with unique cDNA molecular identifiers. The donors were split into four age groups: young (average about 16 years), middle-aged (roughly 39), aged (over 55) and long-lived (under 85). The study analyzed two additional independent replicas of 1 million unique cDNA reads from the same blood draw for two donors, one aged 18 to 30 and one aged 80 or older. Overall results and qualifications from the work: As age increased, observed TCR beta diversity per million T cells dropped in a roughly linear way, and a significant reduction was already evident by age 40. Since profiling was done on bulk unsorted PBMCs, naive and antigen-experienced compartments could not be conclusively compared. Donor CMV infection status was unknown, potentially confounding age-related changes in expanded clonotypes. The long-lived group showed more naive CD4+ T cells, fewer expanded clones and increased TCR diversity than the aged group, suggesting age selection. The percentage of naive T cells measured by flow cytometry correlated strongly with observed TCR beta diversity. Total diversity estimates from one million sequenced T cells were considered lower bounds and underestimates.

Donors were a few dozen systemically healthy Caucasian individuals from Russia aged roughly 6 to 90 years. Each donor gave roughly 11 milliliters of peripheral blood, drawn into EDTA-treated Vacutainer tubes. Ficoll-Paque density-gradient centrifugation was used to isolate PBMCs, with at least 7 million obtained per sample. Trizol reagent was used to extract total RNA from the PBMCs, yielding at least 6 micrograms per sample. For every donor, an aliquot of PBMCs went through flow cytometry to measure the percentages of naive CD45RAhigh/CD27high T cells. In the germline V gene (reference sequence), CDR1 corresponds to SEHNR and CDR2 to FQNEAQ. V is cut by 4 bases and J by 5 bases, and the space between the germline ends is 15 bases. Including cysteine and phenylalanine, the CDR3 has 14 amino acids. Here the CDR3 DNA is all that survives: 42 bases in frame from base 1. The library was prepared using 5' RACE. The instrument given in TCRdb is Illumina HiSeq 2500. A second PCR of about 6 to 11 cycles was run with a J-beta primer mix and a sample-barcoded 5' primer. A unique molecular identifier was introduced onto each TCR beta cDNA molecule by a template-switch 5' adaptor carrying 12 random nucleotides. Each sample yielded at least 3 million CDR3-containing paired-end reads. The Mint cDNA synthesis kit, primed by a TRBC-specific oligonucleotide, was used to synthesize first-strand cDNA from all RNA. Following uracil-DNA glycosylase treatment, all cDNA underwent a first 18-cycle PCR with the universal primers M1SS and BC2_uni_R. In the source study's methods: Each sample was normalized by randomly selecting 1 million high-quality reads, each carrying a distinct molecular identifier. Reads sharing molecular identifiers were discarded rather than binned into consensus sequences. MiTCR, run with a Q25 quality threshold and the strictest error-elimination algorithm, handled CDR3 identification, clonotype clustering and error correction. A nonparametric unseen species model with Euler transformation was used to estimate a lower bound on total TCR beta diversity. In-frame beta chains were kept once TCRdb had trimmed the public reads at Q25 with fastp and called clones with MiXCR. Identical CDR3 proteins give one entry, which carries the most common genes and DNA. In this record, the V and J calls reflect TCRdb's handling and not the investigators' own analysis. For this sample there are around 800,000 distinct CDR3 sequences; 20% to 30% appear just once. Roughly 3.1% of the sample lies in the top ten.

This sample also belongs to another study, concerning T cells of mothers and their children. In that second paper, the authors write: Donors were nine systemically healthy Caucasian individuals: three mothers and their six children. cDNA synthesis used all of the extracted RNA, with approximately 1.4 ug of RNA in each 15 ul reaction. In the second PCR, the M1S primer added sample barcodes and 2-4 random nucleotides. Over 8 million TCR beta CDR3 reads came from each mother, compared with roughly 2.8 million reads from each child. Thymic selection similarly shapes TCR recombination output in related and unrelated pairs, with minor effect from inherited differences. Related mother-child pairs always showed normalized repertoire overlap that was slightly higher than in unrelated mother-child pairs, though the difference was never significant. With a sensitivity of approximately 96 clones per million clonotypes, no persistent microchimeric T cell clones were detected. To look for features that set related mother-child pairs apart from unrelated individuals, the researchers ran deep NGS to compare the TCR beta repertoires of mothers and children. Mothers averaged about 40 +/- 4 years of age and children averaged about 10 +/- 4 years. After adapters were ligated using NEBNext reagents, the libraries underwent 100+100 nt paired-end sequencing on an Illumina HiSeq 2000. To prevent cross-contamination, the mother and child libraries were prepared one month apart and sequenced in separate runs. For each donor, somewhere between 500,000 and 2,000,000 distinct TCR beta clonotypes were identified. Naive TCR beta clonotypes were estimated from low-frequency clonotypes matched to each donor's FACS-determined naive share, without sorting.

The rearrangement combines TRBV7-9 with TRBJ2-7; TRBD1 is possibly the D segment (6 matching bases). This receptor was obtained from a boy aged 10-17 years in good health. Material: blood. The CDR3 reads CASSSVVGQNEQYF. The nucleotide sequence is TGTGCCAGCAGCTCGGTGGTTGGACAGAACGAGCAGTACTTC. The reference TRBV7-9 and TRBJ2-7 proteins fill in what lies around the CDR3, so the full variable domain reads DTGVSQNPRHKITKRGQNVTFRCDPISEHNRLYWYRQTLGQGPEFLTYFQNEAQLEKSRLLSDRFSAERPKGSFSTLEIQRTEQGDSAMYLCASSSVVGQNEQYFGPGTRLTVT.